This T cell receptor (beta chain) was identified in a study of response to subunit inactivated influenza vaccine. This clonotype turned up a few times. MiXCR, run by TCRdb on the RT-PCR reads, gives a single entry per CDR3 protein. The sample gives hundreds of thousands of distinct CDR3 sequences, roughly 15% of which show up once; 7.5% to 8% is in the top ten. V lost 4 bases and J 0 bases, leaving 18 bases between the germline ends. Germline V CDR1 and CDR2: LNHNV, YYDKDF (reference sequence). This CDR3 is 17 amino acids long. Sequenced here: PBMCs from blood, sampled around 14 days before vaccination. The chain couples TRBV15 to TRBJ1-1, with D possibly being TRBD1 (6 bases). The TCR was taken from a man aged 45 to 65 who received an inactivated influenza vaccine. The CDR3 is CATSTLGGAGLNTEAFF. The CDR3 DNA reads as TGTGCCACCAGCACTCTGGGGGGGGCGGGCTTGAACACTGAAGCTTTCTTT.